The 32 T cell receptor beta chains reported below all come from one sample, sequenced in a study of T cells in Graves' hyperthyroidism and ophthalmopathy. Authors of the study amplified TCR beta CDR3 regions from RNA transcripts. A set of HTBI primers served as the primers for a first-round RT-PCR of the TCR CDR3. TCRdb analysed the multiplex PCR reads with MiXCR anew, one entry per CDR3 protein. The table has some 460,000 distinct CDR3 sequences, approximately 14% seen once. Sample: blood. The receptors here all came from a woman aged 18-30 years with Graves' hyperthyroidism.

This clonotype was seen at least ten times. This chain joins TRBV7-9 and TRBJ2-1, with D possibly being TRBD1 (5 bases). Trimming cost V 4 bases and J 8 bases, with 15 bases left between them. This CDR3 is built from 14 residues. The germline gives CDR1 SEHNR, CDR2 FQNEAQ (reference sequence). As DNA, the CDR3 is TGTGCCAGCAGCTCCTATCAGGGCACCGATGAGCAGTTCTTC. Its protein is CASSSYQGTDEQFF.

This clonotype was observed many times. The V call is TRBV5-1, the J call TRBJ2-3, with a tentative D call TRBD2 (5 bases). The CDR3 sequence is 13 residues long. V gave up 3 bases and J gave up 2 bases, with 7 bases separating them. Germline V gene lookup returns CDR1 SGHRS and CDR2 YFSETQ. This CDR3 is CASSWEITDTQYF. CDR3 DNA sequence: TGCGCCAGCAGCTGGGAGATCACAGATACGCAGTATTTT.

In its sample, this clonotype was seen a few times. A much larger clone lies one base from this, so it may be a read error. The V gene is TRBV28, the J gene TRBJ2-6; the D gene is possibly TRBD2 (6 bases). Germline V gene data show CDR1 as MDHEN and CDR2 as SYDVKM. CDR3 length: 18 residues. CDR3 bases: TGTGCCAGCAGTTCCAATAGCGGAACCTCCTCTGGGGCCAACGTCCTGGCTTTC. Translation: CASSSNSGTSSGANVLAF. The full variable domain, in which reference TRBV28 and TRBJ2-6 provide the parts outside the CDR3, is DVKVTQSSRYLVKRTGEKVFLECVQDMDHENMFWYRQDPGLGLRLIYFSYDVKMKEKGDIPEGYSVSREKKERFSLILESASTNQTSMYLCASSSNSGTSSGANVLAFGAGSRLTVL.

This clonotype was picked up many times. The chain links TRBV6-2 or TRBV6-3 to TRBJ2-5, with TRBD2 matching over 9 bases. The CDR3 is 14 residues long. The junction had 5 bases not matched to a gene; V was cut back by 4 bases and J by 5 bases. From germline, CDR1 is MNHEY and CDR2 SVGEGT. CDR3 in amino acids: CASSLGLAIETQYF. CDR3 nucleotides: TGTGCCAGCAGTTTGGGACTAGCTATCGAGACCCAGTACTTC.

The table lists this clonotype with many counts. The chain carries TRBV11-2 and TRBJ1-1, with D unclear. Germline CDR1 is SGHAT and CDR2 is FQNNGV. The CDR3 is 13 amino acids. V shed 5 bases and J shed 5 bases, with 12 bases lying between them. CDR3 residues: CASSPGRGTEAFF. The DNA for the CDR3 is TGTGCCAGCAGCCCCGGACGGGGAACTGAAGCTTTCTTT.

The chain couples TRBV20-1 to TRBJ2-1; D gene uncertain. Per the germline V gene, CDR1 is DFQATT and CDR2 is SNEGSKA (reference sequence). V lost 0 bases and J lost 8, with 5 bases in between. The CDR3 contains 11 residues. The CDR3 DNA follows: TGCAGTGCTAGAGAGGGCGATGAGCAGTTCTTC. Its protein is CSAREGDEQFF.

This clonotype was counted ten times or more. This chain uses TRBV6-1 with TRBJ2-6; maybe TRBD2 (6 bases). CDR3 length: 15 residues. The germline V and J ends were trimmed by 4 bases and 0 bases, with 7 bases remaining between them. The germline V gene has CDR1 MNHNS and CDR2 SASEGT. For the CDR3, the DNA is TGTGCCAGCAGTGCGGGAGTCTCTGGGGCCAACGTCCTGACTTTC. This gives the protein CASSAGVSGANVLTF.

This clonotype was counted a single time. The gene calls are TRBV6-1 and TRBJ2-7, with 7 nucleotides matching TRBD2. CDR3 length equals 15 residues. CDR1 and CDR2 from the germline V gene are MNHNS and SASEGT. V was clipped by 8 bases and J by 6 bases; unmatched bases: 16. In DNA form, the CDR3 reads TGTGCCAGCCGGGGGGAGGACACGTCCCCCGGCGAGCAGTACTTC. Protein: CASRGEDTSPGEQYF.

This clonotype was found a few times. The V and J genes are TRBV25-1 and TRBJ2-3; 11 bases match TRBD2. V was clipped by 5 bases and J by 3 bases; unmatched bases: 4. Per the germline V gene, CDR1 is MGHDK and CDR2 is SYGVNS. The CDR3 is made up of 15 amino acids. CDR3 sequence (DNA): TGTGCCAGCAGTTATAGCGGGAGGGTGACAGATACGCAGTATTTT. The encoded protein is CASSYSGRVTDTQYF.

This clonotype appeared many times. The chain links TRBV28 to TRBJ2-3; TRBD1 matches at 9 bases. This CDR3 has 15 residues. The V gene's germline CDR1 is MDHEN and CDR2 SYDVKM. With V trimmed by 9 bases and J by 2 bases, 9 bases remained unmatched. The DNA of the CDR3 is TGTGCCAGTGACGTGAACAGGGGGCTCACAGATACGCAGTATTTT. It codes for CASDVNRGLTDTQYF.

This clonotype was observed a few times. This may be a read error, as it is one base from a much larger clone. The rearrangement links TRBV29-1 to TRBJ2-5, with a tentative D call TRBD2 (5 bases). The CDR3 has 14 amino acids. The germline V and J ends were trimmed by 5 bases and 4 bases, with 17 bases remaining between them. Germline V gives CDR1 SQVTM, CDR2 ANQGSEA. As DNA, the CDR3 is TGCAGCGTTTGTAAGGATCCTCGGGGAGAGACCCAGTACTTC. It specifies CSVCKDPRGETQYF. Complete variable domain (other parts from reference TRBV29-1 and TRBJ2-5): SAVISQKPSRDICQRGTSLTIQCQVDSQVTMMFWYRQQPGQSLTLIATANQGSEATYESGFVIDKFPISRPNLTFSTLTVSNMSPEDSSIYLCSVCKDPRGETQYFGPGTRLLVL.

V is TRBV12-3 or TRBV12-4 and J is TRBJ2-1; possibly TRBD1 or TRBD2 for D (5 bases each). V was trimmed by 8 bases and J by 9 bases, leaving 17 bases between them. CDR3 length: 13 residues. This CDR3 is CASGGNLGTEQFF. DNA for the CDR3: TGTGCCAGCGGGGGAAACCTCGGAACTGAGCAGTTCTTC.

This clonotype was observed many times. The chain is built from TRBV6-1 and TRBJ1-2; D gene uncertain. The germline V gene encodes CDR1 MNHNS and CDR2 SASEGT. The V gene lost 5 bases and the J gene lost 0 bases, with 7 bases spanning the gap. The length of the CDR3 is 13 residues. The CDR3 coding sequence is TGTGCCAGCAGTTACAACCCTAACTATGGCTACACCTTC. It specifies CASSYNPNYGYTF.

The chain recombines TRBV25-1 with TRBJ2-5; 14 positions agree with TRBD2. The CDR3 is 18 residues long. Looked up from germline, CDR1 is MGHDK and CDR2 is SYGVNS. Trimming removed 5 bases from V and 5 bases from J; junction bases left unmatched: 13. In nucleotides, the CDR3 is TGTGCCAGCAGTCCTCCCCGGGGACTAGCGGGAGAGAGGGAGACCCAGTACTTC. It specifies CASSPPRGLAGERETQYF.

This clonotype was recorded at least ten times. The chain carries TRBV12-3 or TRBV12-4 and TRBJ1-6, with D possibly TRBD1 on 5 matching bases. The CDR3 has 16 amino acids. Trimming took off 3 bases at V and 0 bases at J, with 9 bases between the two ends. CDR3 nucleotides: TGTGCCAGCAGTTTCGACAGTTTCTCCTATAATTCACCCCTCCACTTT. Translation gives CASSFDSFSYNSPLHF.

The chain recombines TRBV4-1 with TRBJ1-2; D ambiguous. The CDR3 has 13 amino acids. Between the trimmed V and J ends, which lost 3 bases and 6 bases, there was a span of 11 bases. CDR1 is MGHRA and CDR2 is YSYEKL in the germline V gene. Here the CDR3 DNA reads TGCGCCAGCAGCCAGAAAGGGAGCGATGGCTACACCTTC. Amino acids: CASSQKGSDGYTF.

This clonotype occurred many times. The chain recombines TRBV10-1 with TRBJ2-3; no definite D call. Germline-derived CDR1 and CDR2 are WNHNN and SYGVQD (reference sequence). The CDR3 is 14 amino acids. Trimming took off 4 bases at V and 6 bases at J, with 14 bases between the two ends. This CDR3 is CASSALTRRDTQYF. The DNA of the CDR3 is TGCGCCAGCAGTGCCTTGACGCGTCGGGATACGCAGTATTTT.

This clonotype showed up many times. This chain links TRBV5-5 with TRBJ1-2; 10 bases are a match to TRBD1. The CDR3 is 20 residues long. The germline gives CDR1 SGHKS, CDR2 YYEKEE (reference sequence). V was pared by 6 bases and J by 5 bases, with 25 bases of the junction left unmatched. The CDR3 spells CASNPNPGQGPSRARYGYTF. Here the CDR3 DNA reads TGTGCCAGCAACCCTAACCCGGGACAGGGGCCGTCACGGGCCAGATATGGCTACACCTTC.

This clonotype was seen a handful of times. The chain has TRBV5-4 and TRBJ2-6; 10 bases match TRBD2. CDR1 SGHNT and CDR2 YYREEE come from the germline V gene (reference sequence). Unmatched junction bases numbered 7, after V lost 4 bases and J lost 0 bases. This CDR3 has 18 residues. CDR3 bases: TGTGCCAGCAGCCTTGAGCGGGGGGGGATCTCTGGGGCCAACGTCCTGACTTTC. Translated: CASSLERGGISGANVLTF.

Ten or more counts support this clonotype. The rearrangement links TRBV27 to TRBJ1-2; TRBD1 is a possible D gene (6 bases). V lost 0 bases, J lost 4 bases, and 18 bases lay in between. The CDR3 extends over 17 amino acids. Germline-derived CDR1 and CDR2 are MNHEY and SMNVEV (reference sequence). CDR3 sequence: CASSLSGWRPGAYGYTF. The CDR3, as DNA: TGTGCCAGCAGTTTATCGGGTTGGCGGCCAGGGGCCTATGGCTACACCTTC.

This clonotype was seen at least ten times. This chain connects TRBV12-3 or TRBV12-4 to TRBJ2-1, with D possibly being TRBD2 (5 bases). The CDR3 covers 14 residues. The V and J ends lost 3 bases and 8 bases respectively, with 14 bases between them. CDR3 DNA sequence: TGTGCCAGCAGTTTCCTGCGAGGGCGGGATGAGCAGTTCTTC. Translated: CASSFLRGRDEQFF.

The chain combines TRBV12-3 or TRBV12-4 with TRBJ2-1; D may be TRBD2 (5 bases). This CDR3 comprises 18 residues. V lost 5 bases, J lost 8 bases, and 28 bases lay in between. The CDR3 spells CASSLEGWPPGRVDEQFF. In nucleotides, the CDR3 is TGTGCCAGCAGTCTTGAGGGCTGGCCCCCGGGCCGTGTGGATGAGCAGTTCTTC.

This clonotype was counted many times. The chain carries TRBV12-5 and TRBJ2-1; TRBD1 agrees at 8 bases. CDR3 length: 12 residues. V lost 6 bases, J lost 9 bases, and 4 bases stayed unmatched. CDR1 is LGHNT, CDR2 FRNRAP, per germline. The CDR3 bases are TGTGCTAGTGGCTTAACAGGGGGTGAGCAGTTCTTC. Its protein product is CASGLTGGEQFF.

The chain combines TRBV5-4 with TRBJ1-2; D is unclear. Trimming took off 4 bases at V and 4 bases at J, with 20 bases between the two ends. CDR1 is SGHNT, CDR2 YYREEE, per germline (reference sequence). The CDR3 runs 16 residues. The CDR3 nucleotides read TGTGCCAGCAGCATCCGGGCCGCACAGACCTCCTATGGCTACACCTTC. Protein product: CASSIRAAQTSYGYTF.

The sample holds many counts of this clonotype. V and J are TRBV12-3 or TRBV12-4 and TRBJ2-5; a possible D gene is TRBD2 (5 bases). V was clipped by 4 bases and J by 7 bases, with 13 bases between them. This CDR3 comprises 13 residues. The CDR3 nucleotides are TGTGCCAGCAGTTCAAGCTACGCGGGGACCCAGTACTTC. Amino acids: CASSSSYAGTQYF.

This clonotype occurred a few times. The chain couples TRBV6-1 to TRBJ1-3; 7 nucleotides line up with TRBD1. Trimming cost V 4 bases and J 0 bases; bases outside gene matches: 6. Per the germline V gene, CDR1 is MNHNS and CDR2 is SASEGT. The CDR3 is 16 residues long. CDR3: CASSAGSGGSGNTIYF. The CDR3 nucleotides are TGTGCCAGCAGTGCTGGTTCAGGGGGCTCTGGAAACACCATATATTTT.

This clonotype was seen many times. The chain is built from TRBV6-1 and TRBJ2-1, with 9 bases fitting TRBD2. The CDR3 length is 16 residues. The germline CDR1 and CDR2 sequences are MNHNS and SASEGT. With V trimmed by 8 bases and J by 5 bases, 13 bases remained unmatched. In DNA form, the CDR3 reads TGTGCCAGCCGAGGGGTAGCGGGAGAAGGGGACAATGAGCAGTTCTTC. Translated: CASRGVAGEGDNEQFF.

The chain carries TRBV12-3 or TRBV12-4 and TRBJ2-3; TRBD2 matches at 7 bases. Trimming cost V 10 bases and J 0 bases; bases outside gene matches: 13. The CDR3 is 16 residues long. CDR3 in amino acids: CAISDRAGVSTDTQYF. CDR3 in DNA: TGTGCCATCTCGGATAGGGCGGGAGTTAGCACAGATACGCAGTATTTT.

In its sample, this clonotype was seen a few times. The chain couples TRBV5-6 to TRBJ2-1; D not certain. Per the germline V gene, CDR1 is SGHDT and CDR2 is YYEEEE. V was cut by 7 bases and J by 4 bases, with 18 bases left in between. This CDR3 has 15 amino acids. The CDR3 protein is CASSERPGKYNEQFF. The DNA for the CDR3 is TGTGCCAGCTCGGAGCGACCCGGAAAATACAATGAGCAGTTCTTC.

This clonotype was observed at least ten times. The V gene is TRBV27, the J gene TRBJ2-7; the D is unclear. The ends were cut back, 3 bases at V and 1 base at J, with 7 bases in the middle. The germline V gene has CDR1 MNHEY and CDR2 SMNVEV (reference sequence). This CDR3 spans 13 amino acids. The CDR3 protein is CASSFGRSYEQYF. Here the CDR3 DNA reads TGTGCCAGCAGTTTTGGACGGTCCTACGAGCAGTACTTC.

Ten or more counts support this clonotype. This rearrangement joins TRBV6-1 to TRBJ1-6; D not resolved. Germline lookup yields CDR1 MNHNS and CDR2 SASEGT. CDR3 length: 15 amino acids. V gave up 9 bases and J gave up 7 bases, with 19 bases separating them. The CDR3, as DNA: TGTGCCAGTAAGGGCCACAGCAGTCAAAATTCACCCCTCCACTTT. Its protein is CASKGHSSQNSPLHF.

This clonotype was found many times. This chain joins TRBV28 and TRBJ1-3, with no clear D. Germline V lookup: CDR1 MDHEN, CDR2 SYDVKM. Trimming shortened V by 3 bases and J by 0 bases, and 12 bases separated the two germline ends. The length of the CDR3 is 16 residues. This CDR3 reads CASSFDLLSSGNTIYF. CDR3 sequence (DNA): TGTGCCAGCAGTTTCGATCTGTTGAGCTCTGGAAACACCATATATTTT.